These 21 T cell receptor beta chains share one sample of origin, sequenced in a study of T cells after posttransplantation cyclophosphamide (dated by TCRdb to about 2016). Libraries came from the immunoSEQ multiplex PCR assay. TCRdb's version of the immuneACCESS table is confined to in-frame rearrangements and falls short of the full clone set. An unresolved V gene accounts for under half of the shortfall where checked; the remainder is of unknown origin. This sample gives approximately 23,000 clones in total; about 83% of them show up just once. The ten largest clones take up around 6.5% of the sample. Sequenced sample: PBMCs. All receptors derive from a woman aged 60 to 75 with a blood cancer, CMV-positive, and with a related stem cell donor.

J is TRBJ2-4 and V is TRBV19; 8 bases agree with TRBD1. From germline, CDR1 is LNHDA and CDR2 SQIVND (reference sequence). V dropped 6 bases and J dropped 3; count of bases not matched to a gene: 4. The CDR3 contains 14 residues. Here the CDR3 reads CASSPDRDKNIQYF. The CDR3 nucleotides are TGTGCCAGTAGCCCGGACAGGGACAAAAACATTCAGTACTTC.

CDR3 amino acids: CSAIMGRGYGYTF. In DNA, the CDR3 is TGCAGCGCCATCATGGGCAGGGGGTATGGCTACACCTTC. This chain connects TRBV29-1 to TRBJ1-2, with TRBD1 identical over 7 bases. The germline CDR1 and CDR2 sequences are SQVTM and ANQGSEA. CDR3 length: 13 residues. Trimming took 7 bases from V and 5 from J; bases not matched to a gene: 10. Based on the CDR3 plus reference TRBV29-1 and TRBJ1-2, the full variable domain is SAVISQKPSRDICQRGTSLTIQCQVDSQVTMMFWYRQQPGQSLTLIATANQGSEATYESGFVIDKFPISRPNLTFSTLTVSNMSPEDSSIYLCSAIMGRGYGYTFGSGTRLTVV.

CDR3 sequence reads: CSAPLVNEQFF. For the CDR3, the DNA is TGCAGTGCTCCTCTTGTAAATGAGCAGTTCTTC. V usage is TRBV20-1 and J usage is TRBJ2-1, with D unclear. V gave up 5 bases and J gave up 7 bases, with 9 bases separating them. Germline V gene sequence: CDR1 DFQATT, CDR2 SNEGSKA (reference sequence). The CDR3 covers 11 residues.

This clone was found once. The DNA of the CDR3 is TGCAGTGCTAAAGAAAGCGGCTACACCTTC. Its translation is CSAKESGYTF. The rearrangement uses TRBV20-1 and TRBJ1-2; D is undetermined. The CDR3 totals 10 residues. The germline V and J ends were trimmed by 4 bases and 8 bases, with 8 bases remaining between them. From germline, CDR1 is DFQATT and CDR2 SNEGSKA (reference sequence).

This clone showed up just a few times. The chain couples TRBV2 to TRBJ1-1, with a weak D call TRBD1 (5 bases). The germline CDR1 and CDR2 sequences are SNHLY and FYNNEI. V was clipped by 7 bases and J by 4 bases, with 19 bases between them. This CDR3 is built from 15 residues. The CDR3 DNA reads TGTGCCAGCACCCTTCAGGGCGCGGGGGTCACTGAAGCTTTCTTT. It specifies CASTLQGAGVTEAFF. Using reference TRBV2 and TRBJ1-1 for the parts outside the CDR3, the full variable domain is EPEVTQTPSHQVTQMGQEVILRCVPISNHLYFYWYRQILGQKVEFLVSFYNNEISEKSEIFDDQFSVERPDGSNFTLKIRSTKLEDSAMYFCASTLQGAGVTEAFFGQGTRLTVV.

The V call is TRBV12-5, the J call TRBJ2-2, with 7 bases fitting TRBD2. Germline V gene data show CDR1 as LGHNT and CDR2 as FRNRAP. The length of the CDR3 is 16 residues. The trim removed 0 bases at V and 0 bases at J, leaving 1 base unmatched. CDR3 in DNA: TGTGCTAGTGGTTTGGTAGCGGGAACGAACACCGGGGAGCTGTTTTTT. It encodes CASGLVAGTNTGELFF.

The genes are TRBV19 and TRBJ1-5; a possible D gene is TRBD1 (6 bases). The CDR3 has 16 amino acids. Trimming removed 6 bases at V and 7 bases at J, with 22 bases between. CDR1 is LNHDA and CDR2 is SQIVND in the germline V gene (reference sequence). CDR3: CASSTTWGPFGQPQHF. In nucleotides, the CDR3 is TGTGCCAGTAGCACGACTTGGGGGCCGTTTGGGCAGCCCCAGCATTTT.

The chain has TRBV23-1 and TRBJ2-1, with a possible D match to TRBD2 (6 bases). TRBV23-1 is an ORF, with its function uncertain. Trimming removed 0 bases from V and 8 bases from J, with 8 bases in between. This CDR3 region has 13 residues. DNA for the CDR3: TGCGCCAGCAGTCAATCGCCTAGCGATGAGCAGTTCTTC. Translation gives CASSQSPSDEQFF.

In its sample, this clone was seen once. The chain has TRBV20-1 and TRBJ2-1, with D hard to call. V lost 3 bases and J 9 bases, leaving 3 bases between the germline ends. This CDR3 comprises 9 residues. Germline loops: CDR1 DFQATT, CDR2 SNEGSKA (reference sequence). The CDR3 DNA reads as TGCAGTGCTAGTCGTGAGCAGTTCTTC. It codes for CSASREQFF.

The gene calls are TRBV2 and TRBJ2-2, with 10 bases aligning to TRBD2. V was clipped by 9 bases and J by 7 bases; unmatched bases: 8. Germline V gene lookup returns CDR1 SNHLY and CDR2 FYNNEI. The CDR3 loop spans 14 amino acids. The DNA of the CDR3 is TGTGCCAGGAATCTAGCGGGAGTTGGCGGGGAGCTGTTTTTT. This translates into CARNLAGVGGELFF.

The rearrangement links TRBV30 to TRBJ2-7; tentative D call: TRBD1 (6 bases). V dropped 2 bases and J dropped 7 bases, with 15 bases sitting between them. CDR1 is GTSNPN and CDR2 is SVGIG in the germline V gene (reference sequence). This CDR3 comprises 13 residues. DNA of the CDR3: TGTGCCTGGAGTTCTTGGGGGCCGGGGGAGCAGTACTTC. Its protein is CAWSSWGPGEQYF.

J is TRBJ2-1 and V is TRBV6-6; TRBD2 agrees at 8 bases. Germline lookup yields CDR1 MNHNY and CDR2 SVGAGI (reference sequence). Trimming cost V 6 bases and J 4 bases; bases outside gene matches: 8. The CDR3 is made up of 15 amino acids. The CDR3 loop reads CASRPVTSGYNEQFF. In DNA, the CDR3 is TGTGCCAGCAGACCCGTCACTAGCGGTTACAATGAGCAGTTCTTC.

This chain links TRBV7-9 with TRBJ2-1; 9 nucleotides match TRBD2. Germline V lookup: CDR1 SEHNR, CDR2 FQNEAQ (reference sequence). Trimming at V came to 1 base and at J to 8 bases, leaving 9 bases not matched to a gene. CDR3 size: 16 residues. CDR3 residues: CASSLGIGTSNDEQFF. The CDR3 region has the DNA TGTGCCAGCAGCTTAGGGATTGGGACTAGCAATGATGAGCAGTTCTTC.

The chain combines TRBV6-5 with TRBJ2-3; D perhaps matches TRBD1 (5 bases). This CDR3 comprises 15 residues. The V gene's germline CDR1 is MNHEY and CDR2 SVGAGI. The V end lost 0 bases, the J end lost 0 bases, and 7 bases lay between the germline ends. The chain's CDR3 is CASSYSPGSTDTQYF. The DNA for the CDR3 is TGTGCCAGCAGTTACTCTCCAGGGAGCACAGATACGCAGTATTTT.

This chain joins TRBV14 and TRBJ1-1, with 7 nucleotides matching TRBD1. Germline CDR1 SGHDN, CDR2 FVKESK. V was clipped by 6 bases and J by 1 base; unmatched bases: 5. The length of the CDR3 is 14 residues. The CDR3 bases are TGTGCCAGCAGACGAAACAGGGGGAACACTGAAGCTTTCTTT. It translates to CASRRNRGNTEAFF.

The chain is built from TRBV29-1 and TRBJ2-5, with D tentatively TRBD2 (6 bases). Trimming took off 6 bases at V and 2 bases at J, with 10 bases between the two ends. CDR3 size: 12 residues. CDR1 SQVTM and CDR2 ANQGSEA come from the germline V gene. The CDR3 DNA reads TGCAGCGTGATTGGACTACAAGAGACCCAGTACTTC. This gives the protein CSVIGLQETQYF.

This clone was observed once. The V call is TRBV10-1, the J call TRBJ2-7; TRBD1 aligns across 8 bases. Germline loops: CDR1 WNHNN, CDR2 SYGVQD (reference sequence). V shed 4 bases, J shed 3 bases, and the junction held 2 bases outside the gene matches. The CDR3 spans 13 residues. The CDR3 region is CASSAGQGYEQYF. The CDR3 DNA reads as TGCGCCAGCAGTGCTGGACAGGGCTACGAGCAGTACTTC.

The chain has TRBV6-1 and TRBJ1-1; 7 bases fit TRBD1. The CDR3 runs to 14 residues. The V and J ends lost 4 bases and 6 bases, in that order; junction bases with no gene match: 8. In germline, CDR1 is MNHNS, CDR2 SASEGT. In DNA form, the CDR3 reads TGTGCCAGCAGTGCTAGACAGGGACTAGCTGAAGCTTTCTTT. Encoded protein: CASSARQGLAEAFF.

This clone appeared a few times. The chain carries TRBV11-2 and TRBJ2-1; 10 bases map to TRBD2. CDR3 size: 18 residues. Looked up from germline, CDR1 is SGHAT and CDR2 is FQNNGV. Unmatched junction bases numbered 20, after V lost 5 bases and J lost 10 bases. The CDR3 spells CASSRILPNSGRGGEQFF. CDR3 DNA: TGTGCCAGCAGCCGGATCCTTCCAAACAGCGGGAGGGGTGGGGAGCAGTTCTTC. Combining the CDR3 with reference TRBV11-2 and TRBJ2-1 gives the whole variable domain EAGVAQSPRYKIIEKRQSVAFWCNPISGHATLYWYQQILGQGPKLLIQFQNNGVVDDSQLPKDRFSAERLKGVDSTLKIQPAKLEDSAVYLCASSRILPNSGRGGEQFFGPGTRLTVL.

This clone has only one observation. This chain links TRBV6-1 with TRBJ2-2, with D perhaps matching TRBD2 (5 bases). The germline gives CDR1 MNHNS, CDR2 SASEGT. Trimming pared 0 bases from V and 7 bases from J, leaving 9 bases between. This CDR3 has 14 residues. The CDR3 protein is CASSEAARDGELFF. The CDR3 coding sequence is TGTGCCAGCAGTGAAGCCGCGAGGGACGGGGAGCTGTTTTTT.

The chain links TRBV5-1 to TRBJ2-6; 9 nucleotides agree with TRBD1. The CDR3 contains 18 residues. Germline assignment: CDR1 SGHRS and CDR2 YFSETQ. The V segment lost 4 bases and the J segment 4 bases; nucleotides outside the gene matches: 12. CDR3 sequence: CASSPRGQGLAGANVLTF. The DNA of the CDR3 is TGCGCCAGCAGCCCTAGGGGACAGGGTCTTGCAGGGGCCAACGTCCTGACTTTC.